This T cell receptor (beta chain) was captured by sequencing in a study of vaccination and CD4 T cells after COVID-19. At the level of the study: Overlapping spike peptides of SARS-CoV-2, HCoV-NL63, HCoV-OC43 and HCoV-229E were used, and cells were stimulated with them.

This clonotype was seen more than once but under ten times. Its antigen is currently unknown. Stated treatment: roughly 11-day PBMC culture with coronavirus spike peptide pools or control peptides (ViraFEST assay). Using peptide pools, antigen-specific T cells were expanded in ViraFEST before TCRs were sequenced. Half of the medium was exchanged for fresh IL-2 medium, first on day 3 and then on day 7. V gave up 3 bases and J gave up 4 bases, with 7 bases separating them. Germline CDR1 reads LNHDA; CDR2 reads SQIVND (reference sequence). CDR3 size: 14 residues. With the Oncomine TCR Beta short-read assay, DNA from cultured CD4+ T cells was sequenced. TCRdb used MiXCR to reprocess the PCR reads, holding one entry per CDR3 protein. The data contain approximately 21,000 distinct CDR3 sequences, around 55% of them singletons.

The sequence was collected from a human donor who had recovered from COVID-19. Input material: CD4+ T cells from blood, cultured in vitro. This chain uses TRBV19 with TRBJ2-6; a possible D gene is TRBD2 (6 bases). The DNA of the CDR3 is TGTGCCAGTAGTATGGGGGGAGGGGCCAACGTCCTGACTTTC. It encodes CASSMGGGANVLTF.